This T cell receptor (beta chain) was recovered during a study of Graves' ophthalmopathy and Graves' hyperthyroidism. Investigators amplified TCR beta CDR3 regions from RNA transcripts. The workflow started with a first-round RT-PCR run with HTBI primers and then moved on to a second-round multiplex PCR. TCRdb re-called the multiplex PCR reads with MiXCR, one entry per CDR3 protein. Of 580,000 or so distinct CDR3 sequences detected, roughly 40% appear once; the ten largest clones hold about 4.1%. J gave up 6 bases and V 3 bases, and 4 bases lay outside the gene matches. Germline V lookup: CDR1 SGHRS, CDR2 YFSETQ. The CDR3 contains 13 residues. Details on this clonotype: Its antigen remains unidentified.

Hyperthyroidism patients had new diagnoses, durations under 2 months, and ages of 18 to 65. Study-level points and caveats: Ophthalmopathy versus stable hyperthyroidism: 13-signature model gave around 90% sensitivity, 81.08% specificity. Blood also held most thyroid clonotypes expanded above 0.001 frequency.

Sequencing used peripheral blood or thyroid tissue (not recorded which). The chain joins TRBV5-1 to TRBJ1-1; 8 nucleotides agree with TRBD1. This clonotype was obtained from an adult man with Graves' hyperthyroidism. For the CDR3, the DNA is TGCGCCAGCAGCTCGTCGACAGGGGCTGAAGCTTTCTTT. Translation: CASSSSTGAEAFF.